This TCR beta chain is drawn from a study of blood T cell repertoires in COVID-19. On the study more broadly: Spain, Italy and the United States supplied samples that represented acute and convalescent COVID-19.

Germline values: CDR1 SGHNT, CDR2 YENEEA. The ends lost 1 base at V and 0 bases at J; junction bases unmatched: 9. The CDR3 length is 19 residues. Method: immunoSEQ multiplex PCR; TCRdb's copy keeps in-frame clones and lacks some. The sample yields some 190,000 clones, roughly 87% seen once. The source is a woman aged 40 to 50 with acute COVID-19. The rearrangement links TRBV11-3 to TRBJ2-1, with 10 bases matching TRBD2. Sequencing was carried out using PBMCs or T cells enriched from blood (not recorded which). DNA for the CDR3: TGTGCCAGCAGCTTAGGATTAGCGGGGGGCCCAAGCTCCTACAATGAGCAGTTCTTC. Its protein product is CASSLGLAGGPSSYNEQFF.